The 22 T cell receptor beta chains in this list originate from one sample, sequenced in a study of T cells in localized non-small cell lung cancer. Profiling relied on immunoSEQ multiplex PCR, and the TCRdb table lists in-frame clones only, not all of them. Of 90,000 to 95,000 clones listed, approximately 90% are singletons. Here the sequenced sample was PBMCs, taken before any cancer treatment. The receptors stem from a woman aged 35 to 70 with stage II squamous cell lung carcinoma.

V usage is TRBV5-1 and J usage is TRBJ1-3; no definite D call. The CDR3 totals 15 residues. V was cut by 0 bases and J by 0 bases, with 7 bases left in between. Germline assignment: CDR1 SGHRS and CDR2 YFSETQ. The CDR3 bases are TGCGCCAGCAGCTTGGTGCCTGACTCTGGAAACACCATATATTTT. Protein sequence: CASSLVPDSGNTIYF.

J is TRBJ2-7 and V is TRBV7-9; TRBD1 aligns across 7 bases. The CDR3 runs 14 residues. Germline V gene sequence: CDR1 SEHNR, CDR2 FQNEAQ (reference sequence). Trimming cost V 4 bases and J 0 bases; bases outside gene matches: 3. The CDR3 protein is CASSSTGSSYEQYF. CDR3 DNA sequence: TGTGCCAGCAGCTCGACAGGGAGCTCCTACGAGCAGTACTTC.

The rearrangement links TRBV4-1 to TRBJ1-2; the D gene is possibly TRBD1 (6 bases). From germline, CDR1 is MGHRA and CDR2 YSYEKL. This CDR3 is built from 15 residues. V was trimmed by 0 bases and J by 4 bases, leaving 12 bases between them. The CDR3 bases are TGCGCCAGCAGCCAAGAAGAGGACAGCTTCTATGGCTACACCTTC. It encodes CASSQEEDSFYGYTF.

Notes on this clone: Relative to the germline gene, one junction end is altered; a read error may explain this. This chain links TRBV27 with TRBJ2-1; 11 bases are shared with TRBD2. CDR1 is MNHEY, CDR2 SMNVEV, per germline (reference sequence). This CDR3 contains 15 residues. This CDR3 is CASRLAGGPGNEQFF. The CDR3 bases are TGTGCCAGCCGTTTAGCGGGAGGGCCGGGTAATGAGCAGTTCTTC.

This chain uses TRBV7-9 with TRBJ2-5; D is unclear. V was pared by 6 bases and J by 4 bases, with 6 bases between. CDR1 SEHNR and CDR2 FQNEAQ come from the germline V gene (reference sequence). The CDR3 has 11 amino acids. The CDR3 here is CASRTGETQYF. The DNA of the CDR3 is TGTGCCAGCAGAACCGGAGAGACCCAGTACTTC.

This sequence joins TRBV10-2 and TRBJ1-5; D perhaps matches TRBD1 (6 bases). CDR1 and CDR2 from the germline V gene are WSHSY and SAAADI. The CDR3 is made up of 14 amino acids. Trimming took off 6 bases at V and 5 bases at J, with 14 bases between the two ends. This chain's CDR3 is CASSPTGFHQPQHF. The CDR3 DNA reads TGCGCCAGCAGCCCCACAGGGTTCCATCAGCCCCAGCATTTT.

The DNA of the CDR3 is TGTGCCAGTAGTATGGTCCTTGGGCGGCCATTTGGAAATGAAAAACTGTTTTTT. As protein: CASSMVLGRPFGNEKLFF. This rearrangement joins TRBV19 to TRBJ1-4; D is undetermined. The germline CDR1 and CDR2 sequences are LNHDA and SQIVND (reference sequence). The length of the CDR3 is 18 residues. V was pared by 3 bases and J by 5 bases, with 22 bases between.

The V gene is TRBV5-1, the J gene TRBJ1-5; D gene ambiguous. The CDR3 is 13 residues long. Germline CDR1 SGHRS, CDR2 YFSETQ. Trimming removed 0 bases at V and 8 bases at J, with 9 bases between. The CDR3 DNA sequence: TGCGCCAGCAGCTTGGAGGGTAGGGAGCCCCAGCATTTT. It encodes CASSLEGREPQHF.

The chain's CDR3 is CASSRTGGDFGYF. CDR3 sequence (DNA): TGTGCCAGCAGCCGGACAGGGGGCGACTTTGGGTATTTT. The chain carries TRBV7-9 and TRBJ2-3, with 11 bases fitting TRBD1. Germline CDR1 and CDR2: SEHNR and FQNEAQ (reference sequence). With 5 bases clipped from V and 14 bases from J, the junction kept 9 bases outside the gene matches. The CDR3 runs 13 residues.

The rearrangement links TRBV19 to TRBJ1-5; tentatively, D is TRBD1 (5 bases). CDR1 LNHDA and CDR2 SQIVND come from the germline V gene (reference sequence). The CDR3 has 14 residues. V was shortened by 5 bases and J by 4 bases, with 12 bases between the two germline ends. The CDR3 loop reads CASSQGLGNQPQHF. In nucleotides, the CDR3 is TGTGCCAGTAGTCAGGGTTTGGGGAATCAGCCCCAGCATTTT.

The chain carries TRBV19 and TRBJ1-1; D is possibly TRBD1 (5 bases). CDR1 is LNHDA, CDR2 SQIVND, per germline (reference sequence). V was trimmed by 3 bases and J by 0 bases, leaving 11 bases between them. The CDR3 contains 15 residues. As DNA, the CDR3 is TGTGCCAGTAGTATCGAGGGGATTTTGAACACTGAAGCTTTCTTT. Its translation: CASSIEGILNTEAFF. The full variable domain, completed using reference TRBV19 and TRBJ1-1, is DGGITQSPKYLFRKEGQNVTLSCEQNLNHDAMYWYRQDPGQGLRLIYYSQIVNDFQKGDIAEGYSVSREKKESFPLTVTSAQKNPTAFYLCASSIEGILNTEAFFGQGTRLTVV.

The V and J genes are TRBV4-1 and TRBJ1-2; possible D gene TRBD1, 5 bases. The ends were cut back, 0 bases at V and 0 bases at J, with 11 bases in the middle. CDR1 MGHRA and CDR2 YSYEKL come from the germline V gene. The CDR3 runs to 16 residues. The chain's CDR3 is CASSQDRGGANYGYTF. The DNA for the CDR3 is TGCGCCAGCAGCCAAGATCGGGGCGGCGCTAACTATGGCTACACCTTC.

The chain recombines TRBV10-3 with TRBJ1-1; D is perhaps TRBD1 (5 bases). Germline loops: CDR1 ENHRY, CDR2 SYGVKD. The CDR3 spans 13 residues. The V end was cut by 11 bases, the J end by 5 bases, with 18 bases between. Here the CDR3 DNA reads TGTGCCTCTTACAGGACCGAAGGGACTGAAGCTTTCTTT. The encoded protein is CASYRTEGTEAFF.

This rearrangement joins TRBV19 to TRBJ1-2, with 9 bases matching TRBD1. The trim removed 5 bases at V and 5 bases at J, leaving 0 bases unmatched. From germline, CDR1 is LNHDA and CDR2 SQIVND (reference sequence). The CDR3 spans 12 residues. The CDR3 region is CASSDRGYGYTF. The CDR3 DNA is TGTGCCAGTAGTGACAGGGGGTATGGCTACACCTTC.

DNA of the CDR3: TGTGCCAGCAGCTTAGTACCAGGAAACACCATATATTTT. The encoded protein is CASSLVPGNTIYF. This chain connects TRBV5-4 to TRBJ1-3; D is unresolved. CDR1 is SGHNT, CDR2 YYREEE, per germline (reference sequence). The CDR3 is 13 residues long. Trimming stripped 2 bases from V and 4 bases from J, with 7 bases between.

This sequence joins TRBV5-1 and TRBJ1-1; perhaps TRBD1 as D (6 bases). The CDR3 has 15 residues. From germline, CDR1 is SGHRS and CDR2 YFSETQ. The ends were cut back, 4 bases at V and 5 bases at J, with 18 bases in the middle. The CDR3 reads CASSNGGGTITEAFF. The CDR3 DNA reads as TGCGCCAGCAGCAATGGGGGCGGCACAATAACTGAAGCTTTCTTT.

This clone has a handful of counts. The chain couples TRBV14 to TRBJ2-1; 10 nucleotides match TRBD2. This CDR3 has 16 residues. The V gene's germline CDR1 is SGHDN and CDR2 FVKESK. Trimming removed 2 bases from V and 7 bases from J; junction bases left unmatched: 8. CDR3 coding DNA: TGTGCCAGCAGCCAAATCAGCGGGGGGGCCTCTAATGAGCAGTTCTTC. The encoded protein is CASSQISGGASNEQFF.

The genes are TRBV19 and TRBJ1-5, with a tentative D call TRBD1 (6 bases). The CDR3 has 14 amino acids. V was clipped by 3 bases and J by 6 bases, with 12 bases between them. Germline assignment: CDR1 LNHDA and CDR2 SQIVND (reference sequence). The CDR3 DNA sequence: TGTGCCAGTAGTATCCCACAGGGCGGTCAGCCCCAGCATTTT. Protein sequence: CASSIPQGGQPQHF.

CDR3 sequence: CATQRGGPKMNTEAFF. The CDR3 DNA is TGTGCCACCCAAAGGGGGGGCCCCAAAATGAACACTGAAGCTTTCTTT. The chain is built from TRBV27 and TRBJ1-1, with D possibly being TRBD1 (6 bases). The CDR3 is made up of 16 amino acids. In germline, CDR1 is MNHEY, CDR2 SMNVEV (reference sequence). Deletions cut 10 bases from V and 0 bases from J, with 21 bases between.

The CDR3 reads CASRPEGDSNQPQHF. In DNA, the CDR3 is TGTGCCAGCAGACCCGAGGGGGATAGCAATCAGCCCCAGCATTTT. The V call is TRBV27, the J call TRBJ1-5; the D gene is possibly TRBD1 (6 bases). The CDR3 loop spans 15 amino acids. Germline assignment: CDR1 MNHEY and CDR2 SMNVEV (reference sequence). V lost 6 bases and J 0 bases, leaving 12 bases between the germline ends.

The chain employs TRBV5-5 and TRBJ1-1, with a tentative D call TRBD1 (5 bases). The V and J ends lost 0 bases and 5 bases respectively, with 14 bases between them. The CDR3 covers 15 residues. Germline V gene sequence: CDR1 SGHKS, CDR2 YYEKEE (reference sequence). The CDR3 region is CASSLALGGNTEAFF. The CDR3 region has the DNA TGTGCCAGCAGCTTGGCCCTGGGGGGTAATACTGAAGCTTTCTTT.

V usage is TRBV30 and J usage is TRBJ1-1; weak D call: TRBD1 (6 bases). CDR3 length: 12 amino acids. Trimming took 5 bases from V and 5 from J, leaving 12 bases between them. The V gene's germline CDR1 is GTSNPN and CDR2 SVGIG (reference sequence). The CDR3 coding sequence is TGTGCCTGGGAACAGGGTGGGACTGAAGCTTTCTTT. Translation: CAWEQGGTEAFF. Combining the CDR3 with reference TRBV30 and TRBJ1-1 gives the whole variable domain SQTIHQWPATLVQPVGSPLSLECTVEGTSNPNLYWYRQAAGRGLQLLFYSVGIGQISSEVPQNLSASRPQDRQFILSSKKLLLSDSGFYLCAWEQGGTEAFFGQGTRLTVV.